The 17 T cell receptor beta chains below come from one sample, sequenced in a study of blood T cell repertoires in COVID-19. Produced via immunoSEQ multiplex PCR; TCRdb's table is partial and in-frame only. The sample holds tens of thousands of clones, about 87% seen once. Sample: peripheral blood. The receptors were gathered from a man between 50 and 59 years old with acute or convalescent COVID-19.

V usage is TRBV18 and J usage is TRBJ1-2; no definite D call. Germline CDR1 KGHSH, CDR2 LQKENI. Trimming pared 2 bases from V and 6 bases from J, leaving 7 bases between. The length of the CDR3 is 12 residues. The CDR3 protein is CASSPNEDGYTF. The CDR3 nucleotides read TGTGCCAGCTCACCAAATGAGGATGGCTACACCTTC.

The CDR3 is CASSTSYNEQFF. In DNA, the CDR3 is TGTGCCAGCAGTACTAGTTACAATGAGCAGTTCTTC. V is TRBV6-2 or TRBV6-3 and J is TRBJ2-1; tentatively, D is TRBD2 (5 bases). CDR3 length: 12 amino acids. In germline, CDR1 is MNHEY, CDR2 SVGEGT. V lost 5 bases, J lost 4 bases, and 6 bases lay in between.

The chain employs TRBV6-5 and TRBJ1-1; 7 bases fit TRBD1. Germline-derived CDR1 and CDR2 are MNHEY and SVGAGI. V shed 5 bases and J 3 bases; nucleotides not matched to a gene: 9. This CDR3 spans 15 amino acids. CDR3 residues: CASSRTGVQDTEAFF. Written as DNA, the CDR3 is TGTGCCAGCAGTCGCACAGGGGTTCAGGACACTGAAGCTTTCTTT.

The V and J genes are TRBV20-1 and TRBJ1-1, with D possibly being TRBD1 (6 bases). This CDR3 is 11 amino acids long. Between the trimmed V and J ends, which lost 5 bases and 4 bases, there was a span of 8 bases. Germline lookup yields CDR1 DFQATT and CDR2 SNEGSKA (reference sequence). This CDR3 is CSAVRGTEAFF. CDR3 sequence (DNA): TGCAGTGCTGTCAGGGGCACTGAAGCTTTCTTT.

The chain has TRBV7-9 and TRBJ1-1; D remains ambiguous. The CDR3 consists of 14 residues. Trimming took off 1 base at V and 1 base at J, with 7 bases between the two ends. Germline loops: CDR1 SEHNR, CDR2 FQNEAQ (reference sequence). The CDR3 loop reads CASSLGHGNTEAFF. DNA for the CDR3: TGTGCCAGCAGCTTAGGACACGGGAACACTGAAGCTTTCTTT.

V gene TRBV28 combines with J gene TRBJ1-1, with TRBD1 identical over 7 bases. V was clipped by 3 bases and J by 10 bases; unmatched bases: 5. CDR1 and CDR2 (germline): MDHEN, SYDVKM. The CDR3 totals 12 residues. CDR3 DNA: TGTGCCAGCAGTTTCTCCTCAGGGGGAGCTTTCTTT. Encoded protein: CASSFSSGGAFF.

The gene calls are TRBV11-1 and TRBJ1-1; D not certain. Deletions cut 5 bases from V and 9 bases from J, with 13 bases between. Germline-derived CDR1 and CDR2 are SGHAT and FQDESV (reference sequence). CDR3 length: 12 amino acids. The CDR3 region is CASSQSPRKAFF. The CDR3 DNA reads as TGTGCCAGCAGCCAGTCACCGAGGAAAGCTTTCTTT.

The rearrangement joins TRBV5-1 to TRBJ1-2; 8 nucleotides match TRBD1. Trimming cost V 2 bases and J 0 bases; bases outside gene matches: 3. Looked up from germline, CDR1 is SGHRS and CDR2 is YFSETQ. The CDR3 is 15 amino acids. CDR3 loop: CASSLEQGANYGYTF. The DNA of the CDR3 is TGCGCCAGCAGCTTAGAACAGGGGGCTAACTATGGCTACACCTTC.

Only one count was recorded for this clone. The chain couples TRBV6-1 to TRBJ1-2, with a weak D call TRBD1 (6 bases). The CDR3 extends over 14 amino acids. Germline CDR1 reads MNHNS; CDR2 reads SASEGT. V lost 2 bases, J lost 8 bases, and 15 bases lay in between. The CDR3 nucleotides are TGTGCCAGCAGTGAAAACAGGGAGTCGGCCGGCTACACCTTC. It is translated as CASSENRESAGYTF.

The rearrangement uses TRBV13 and TRBJ2-5, with D possibly TRBD2 on 7 matching bases. This CDR3 comprises 15 residues. Germline V gene lookup returns CDR1 PRHDT and CDR2 FYEKMQ (reference sequence). The V gene lost 5 bases and the J gene lost 0 bases, with 13 bases spanning the gap. The CDR3 region is CASSKGGAYQETQYF. The CDR3 DNA reads TGTGCCAGCAGCAAAGGGGGGGCCTACCAAGAGACCCAGTACTTC.

The chain is built from TRBV9 and TRBJ2-3; 10 bases map to TRBD2. The CDR3 is 15 amino acids. Germline V gives CDR1 SGDLS, CDR2 YYNGEE. With V trimmed by 5 bases and J by 4 bases, 7 bases remained unmatched. DNA of the CDR3: TGTGCCAGCAGTGATGCTAGCGGGAGCTCAGATACGCAGTATTTT. Its protein is CASSDASGSSDTQYF.

The V and J genes are TRBV9 and TRBJ1-1; a possible D gene is TRBD1 (5 bases). CDR1 and CDR2 from the germline V gene are SGDLS and YYNGEE. This CDR3 contains 15 residues. V dropped 2 bases and J dropped 1 base, with 12 bases sitting between them. This CDR3 reads CASSVLGRENTEAFF. CDR3 sequence (DNA): TGTGCCAGCAGCGTCTTGGGGCGGGAGAACACTGAAGCTTTCTTT.

This clone was recorded only once. J is TRBJ2-7 and V is TRBV29-1, with 8 bases fitting TRBD2. CDR3 length: 13 residues. The trim removed 6 bases at V and 3 bases at J, leaving 7 bases unmatched. Germline CDR1 is SQVTM and CDR2 is ANQGSEA. In DNA, the CDR3 is TGCAGCGTATCGGGAGGGCATTTCTACGAGCAGTACTTC. This sequence encodes CSVSGGHFYEQYF.

This clone has only a few counts. The DNA of the CDR3 is TGTGCCAGCAGTTACTCGGCAGGCCTTGGACAGCCCCAGCATTTT. This sequence encodes CASSYSAGLGQPQHF. This chain connects TRBV6-5 to TRBJ1-5, with unresolved D. V was cut by 0 bases and J by 7 bases, with 13 bases left in between. The CDR3 has 15 amino acids. Germline lookup yields CDR1 MNHEY and CDR2 SVGAGI.

The CDR3 DNA is TGCAGCGTTGTGAAGTACGGACTGGGGTCGAACACTGAAGCTTTCTTT. It yields the protein CSVVKYGLGSNTEAFF. V gene TRBV29-1 combines with J gene TRBJ1-1, with no clear D. The CDR3 has 16 residues. Germline assignment: CDR1 SQVTM and CDR2 ANQGSEA. Trimming shortened V by 4 bases and J by 1 base, and 19 bases separated the two germline ends.

V usage is TRBV19 and J usage is TRBJ2-5, with 10 bases identical to TRBD2. V lost 6 bases and J lost 5; bases outside the gene matches: 12. The length of the CDR3 is 16 residues. Germline V gene sequence: CDR1 LNHDA, CDR2 SQIVND (reference sequence). The CDR3 sequence: CASRRASGSWLETQYF. The DNA of the CDR3 is TGTGCCAGTAGGAGGGCTAGCGGGAGTTGGTTGGAGACCCAGTACTTC.

The chain has TRBV6-1 and TRBJ2-1; D uncertain. The germline V and J ends were trimmed by 2 bases and 12 bases, with 8 bases remaining between them. There are 11 residues in the CDR3. The germline gives CDR1 MNHNS, CDR2 SASEGT. CDR3 loop: CASSEPTGQFF. In DNA form, the CDR3 reads TGTGCCAGCAGTGAACCAACGGGGCAGTTCTTC.